This T cell receptor beta chain comes out of a study of blood T cell repertoires in COVID-19. Overall study context: The analysed material was cDNA or gDNA that came from T cells, B-cell-depleted T cells, or PBMCs.

In the authors' methods: Estimation of nucleated cell counts was performed using reference gene primer amplification. Sequenced by immunoSEQ multiplex PCR; TCRdb stores in-frame clones only, minus some. Clonal size and the V and J genes are those of that table, whereas D and trimming came from the DNA. The data contain 90,000 or so clones, approximately 89% of them singletons. The V segment lost 3 bases and the J segment 2 bases; nucleotides outside the gene matches: 10. CDR1 and CDR2 (germline): GTSNPN, SVGIG (reference sequence). This CDR3 has 15 residues. The sequence came from a woman older than 75 with active COVID-19. The J gene is TRBJ2-7, the V gene TRBV30; 7 bases map to TRBD2. The sequencing sample was made of peripheral blood. CDR3 loop: CAWSIASGGAYEQYF. The CDR3 region has the DNA TGTGCCTGGAGCATCGCGAGTGGGGGGGCCTACGAGCAGTACTTC.